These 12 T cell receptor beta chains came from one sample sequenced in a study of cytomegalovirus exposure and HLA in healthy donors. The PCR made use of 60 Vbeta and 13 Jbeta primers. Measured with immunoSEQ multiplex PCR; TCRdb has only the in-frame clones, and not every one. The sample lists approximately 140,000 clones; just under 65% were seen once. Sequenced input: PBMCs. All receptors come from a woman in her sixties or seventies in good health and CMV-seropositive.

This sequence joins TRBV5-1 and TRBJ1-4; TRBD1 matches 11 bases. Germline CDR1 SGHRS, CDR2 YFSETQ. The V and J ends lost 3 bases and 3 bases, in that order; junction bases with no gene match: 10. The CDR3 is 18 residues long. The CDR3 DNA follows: TGCGCCAGCAGCTCCTCACGGACAGGGGGCATGGCTAATGAAAAACTGTTTTTT. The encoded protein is CASSSSRTGGMANEKLFF. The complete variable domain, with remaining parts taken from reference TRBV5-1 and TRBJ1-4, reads KAGVTQTPRYLIKTRGQQVTLSCSPISGHRSVSWYQQTPGQGLQFLFEYFSETQRNKGNFPGRFSGRQFSNSRSEMNVSTLELGDSALYLCASSSSRTGGMANEKLFFGSGTQLSVL.

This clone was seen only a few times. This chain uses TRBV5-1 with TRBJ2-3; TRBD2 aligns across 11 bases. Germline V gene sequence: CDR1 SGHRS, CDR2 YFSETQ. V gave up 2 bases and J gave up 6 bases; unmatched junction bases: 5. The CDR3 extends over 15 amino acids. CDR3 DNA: TGCGCCAGCAGCTTTAGCGGGAGGGCCACGGATACGCAGTATTTT. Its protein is CASSFSGRATDTQYF.

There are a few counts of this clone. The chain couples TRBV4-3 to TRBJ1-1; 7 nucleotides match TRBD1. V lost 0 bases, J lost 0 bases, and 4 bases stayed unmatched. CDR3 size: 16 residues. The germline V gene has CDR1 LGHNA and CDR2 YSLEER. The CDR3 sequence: CASSQDWDSLNTEAFF. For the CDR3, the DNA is TGCGCCAGCAGCCAAGATTGGGACAGCTTGAACACTGAAGCTTTCTTT.

CDR3 nucleotide sequence: TGCGCCAGCAGCCAAGATGGGCGAGCGGGATTCCAAGAGACCCAGTACTTC. Protein: CASSQDGRAGFQETQYF. The V and J genes are TRBV4-1 and TRBJ2-5, with 7 bases aligning to TRBD2. V gave up 0 bases and J gave up 1 base; unmatched junction bases: 8. The CDR3 is 17 amino acids. Germline CDR1 MGHRA, CDR2 YSYEKL.

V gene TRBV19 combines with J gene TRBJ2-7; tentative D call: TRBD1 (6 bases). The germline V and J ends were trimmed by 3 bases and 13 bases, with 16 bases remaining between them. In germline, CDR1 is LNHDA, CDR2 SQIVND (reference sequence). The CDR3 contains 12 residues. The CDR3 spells CASSISRGPLYF. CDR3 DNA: TGTGCCAGTAGTATTTCCAGGGGACCGTTATACTTC. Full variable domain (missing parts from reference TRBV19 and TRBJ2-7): DGGITQSPKYLFRKEGQNVTLSCEQNLNHDAMYWYRQDPGQGLRLIYYSQIVNDFQKGDIAEGYSVSREKKESFPLTVTSAQKNPTAFYLCASSISRGPLYFGPGTRLTVT.

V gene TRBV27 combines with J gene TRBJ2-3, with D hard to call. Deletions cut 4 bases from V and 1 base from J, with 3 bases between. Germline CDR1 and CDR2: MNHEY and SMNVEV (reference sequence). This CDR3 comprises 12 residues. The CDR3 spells CASSSRTDTQYF. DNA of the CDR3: TGTGCCAGCAGTTCTCGCACAGATACGCAGTATTTT.

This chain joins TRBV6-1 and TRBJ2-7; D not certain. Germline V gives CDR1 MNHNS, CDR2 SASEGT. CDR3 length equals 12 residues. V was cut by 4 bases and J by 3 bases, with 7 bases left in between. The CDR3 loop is CASSGARYEQYF. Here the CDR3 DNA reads TGTGCCAGCAGTGGGGCCCGCTACGAGCAGTACTTC.

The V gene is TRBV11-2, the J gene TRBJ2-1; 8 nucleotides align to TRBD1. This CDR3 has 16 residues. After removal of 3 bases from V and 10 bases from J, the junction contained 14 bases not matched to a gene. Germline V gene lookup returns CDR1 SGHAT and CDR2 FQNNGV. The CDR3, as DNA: TGTGCCAGCAGCTTTCGAGGGACAGGCTTCTTGGAAGAGCAGTTCTTC. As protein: CASSFRGTGFLEEQFF. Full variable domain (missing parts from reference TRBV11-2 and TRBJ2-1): EAGVAQSPRYKIIEKRQSVAFWCNPISGHATLYWYQQILGQGPKLLIQFQNNGVVDDSQLPKDRFSAERLKGVDSTLKIQPAKLEDSAVYLCASSFRGTGFLEEQFFGPGTRLTVL.

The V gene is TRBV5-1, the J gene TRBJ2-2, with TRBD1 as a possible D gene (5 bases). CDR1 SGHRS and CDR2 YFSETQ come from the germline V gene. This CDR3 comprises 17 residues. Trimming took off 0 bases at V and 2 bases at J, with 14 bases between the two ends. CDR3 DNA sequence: TGCGCCAGCAGCTTGGAAGGGGCCAGCACCAACACCGGGGAGCTGTTTTTT. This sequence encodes CASSLEGASTNTGELFF.

The CDR3 spells CAGAQLRLGNTIYF. The CDR3 DNA reads as TGTGCCGGCGCCCAGCTCAGGTTGGGAAACACCATATATTTT. The chain employs TRBV7-9 and TRBJ1-3; D gene ambiguous. Trimming stripped 11 bases from V and 4 bases from J, with 18 bases between. Germline lookup yields CDR1 SEHNR and CDR2 FQNEAQ (reference sequence). The CDR3 consists of 14 residues.

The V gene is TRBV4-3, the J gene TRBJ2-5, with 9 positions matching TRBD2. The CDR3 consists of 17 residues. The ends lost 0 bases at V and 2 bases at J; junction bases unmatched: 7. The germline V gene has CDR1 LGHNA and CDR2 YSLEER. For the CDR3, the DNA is TGCGCCAGCAGCCAAGATCTGGCGGGAGGGGGGCAAGAGACCCAGTACTTC. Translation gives CASSQDLAGGGQETQYF.

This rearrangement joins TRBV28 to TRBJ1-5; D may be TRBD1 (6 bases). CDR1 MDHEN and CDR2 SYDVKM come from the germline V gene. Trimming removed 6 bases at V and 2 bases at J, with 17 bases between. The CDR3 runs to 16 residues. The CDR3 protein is CASSRAGGAGNQPQHF. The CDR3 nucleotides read TGTGCCAGCAGCCGGGCGGGGGGCGCAGGCAATCAGCCCCAGCATTTT.